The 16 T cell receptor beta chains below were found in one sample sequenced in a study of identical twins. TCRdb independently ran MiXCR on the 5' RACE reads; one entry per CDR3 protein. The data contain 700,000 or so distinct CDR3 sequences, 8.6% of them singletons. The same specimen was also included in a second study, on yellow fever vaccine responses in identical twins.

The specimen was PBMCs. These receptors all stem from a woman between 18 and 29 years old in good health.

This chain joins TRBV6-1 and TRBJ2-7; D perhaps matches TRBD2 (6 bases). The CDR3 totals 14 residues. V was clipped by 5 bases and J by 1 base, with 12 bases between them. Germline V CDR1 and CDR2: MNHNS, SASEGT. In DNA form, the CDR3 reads TGTGCCAGCAGTCCCGGACTAACTTCCTACGAGCAGTACTTC. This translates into CASSPGLTSYEQYF.

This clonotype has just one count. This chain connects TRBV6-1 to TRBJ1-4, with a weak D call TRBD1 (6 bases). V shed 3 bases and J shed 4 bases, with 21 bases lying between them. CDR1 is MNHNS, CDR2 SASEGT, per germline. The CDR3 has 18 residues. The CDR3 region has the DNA TGTGCCAGCAGTGATGTCAAGTTGGGGACACCCAATAATGAAAAACTGTTTTTT. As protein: CASSDVKLGTPNNEKLFF.

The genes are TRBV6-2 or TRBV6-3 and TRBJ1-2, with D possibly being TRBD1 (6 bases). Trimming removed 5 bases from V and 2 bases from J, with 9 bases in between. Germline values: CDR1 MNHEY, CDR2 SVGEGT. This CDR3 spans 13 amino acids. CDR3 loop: CASSMTGNYGYTF. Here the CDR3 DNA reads TGTGCCAGCAGTATGACAGGAAACTATGGCTACACCTTC.

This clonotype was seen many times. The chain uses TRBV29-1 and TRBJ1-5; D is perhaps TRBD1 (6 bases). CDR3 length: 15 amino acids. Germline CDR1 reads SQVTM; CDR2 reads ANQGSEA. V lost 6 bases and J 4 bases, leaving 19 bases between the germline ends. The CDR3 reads CSVRGGSGENQPQHF. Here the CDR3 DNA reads TGCAGCGTGAGGGGGGGAAGTGGGGAGAATCAGCCCCAGCATTTT.

The CDR3 here is CASSLDGASSYNEQFF. The CDR3, as DNA: TGCGCCAGCAGCTTGGACGGGGCGAGCTCCTACAATGAGCAGTTCTTC. The chain combines TRBV5-1 with TRBJ2-1; perhaps D is TRBD1 or TRBD2 (5 bases each). With 0 bases removed from V and 0 bases from J, the gap between germline ends came to 10 bases. The CDR3 runs to 16 residues. Germline V CDR1 and CDR2: SGHRS, YFSETQ.

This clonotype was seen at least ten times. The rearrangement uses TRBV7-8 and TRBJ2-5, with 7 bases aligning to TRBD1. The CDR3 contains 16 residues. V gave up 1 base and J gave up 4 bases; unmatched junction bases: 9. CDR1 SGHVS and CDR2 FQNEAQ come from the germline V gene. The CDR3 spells CASSLDPQGPLETQYF. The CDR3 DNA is TGTGCCAGCAGCTTAGACCCACAGGGGCCCCTAGAGACCCAGTACTTC.

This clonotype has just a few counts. The CDR3 coding sequence is TGTGCCAGCAGCTTATCGGGGGAGGGGACCCAGTACTTC. Its protein is CASSLSGEGTQYF. The chain carries TRBV7-2 and TRBJ2-5; TRBD2 matches 7 bases. From germline, CDR1 is SGHTA and CDR2 FQGNSA. CDR3 length equals 13 residues. Germline trimming cut 2 bases from V and 7 bases from J; bases unmatched to any gene: 4.

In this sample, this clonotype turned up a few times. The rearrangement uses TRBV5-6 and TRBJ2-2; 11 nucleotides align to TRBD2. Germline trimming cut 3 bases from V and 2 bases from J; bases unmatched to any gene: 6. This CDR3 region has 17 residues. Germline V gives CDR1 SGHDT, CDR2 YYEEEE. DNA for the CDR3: TGTGCCAGCAGCTGGGGACTAGCGGACCTAAACACCGGGGAGCTGTTTTTT. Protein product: CASSWGLADLNTGELFF.

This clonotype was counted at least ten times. CDR3 region: CASSLGTSGTNEQFF. The CDR3 region has the DNA TGTGCCAGCAGTTTAGGGACTAGCGGGACCAATGAGCAGTTCTTC. The rearrangement joins TRBV12-3 or TRBV12-4 to TRBJ2-1, with 12 bases matching TRBD2. The CDR3 loop spans 15 amino acids. V trimming: 1 base; J trimming: 6 bases; junction bases outside the gene matches: 1.

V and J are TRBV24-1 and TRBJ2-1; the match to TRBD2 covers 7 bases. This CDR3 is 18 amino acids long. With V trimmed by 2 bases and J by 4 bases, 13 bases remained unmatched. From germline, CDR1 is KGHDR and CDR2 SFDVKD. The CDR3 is CATSDSDPLSGKYNEQFF. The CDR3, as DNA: TGTGCCACCAGTGATTCCGACCCCCTCAGCGGGAAATACAATGAGCAGTTCTTC.

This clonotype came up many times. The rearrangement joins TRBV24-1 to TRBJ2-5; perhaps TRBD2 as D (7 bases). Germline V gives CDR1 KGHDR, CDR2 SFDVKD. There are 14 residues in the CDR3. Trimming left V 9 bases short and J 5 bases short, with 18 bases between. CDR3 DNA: TGTGCCACCTCTAAGGGGGGGCAGCTGGAGACCCAGTACTTC. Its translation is CATSKGGQLETQYF.

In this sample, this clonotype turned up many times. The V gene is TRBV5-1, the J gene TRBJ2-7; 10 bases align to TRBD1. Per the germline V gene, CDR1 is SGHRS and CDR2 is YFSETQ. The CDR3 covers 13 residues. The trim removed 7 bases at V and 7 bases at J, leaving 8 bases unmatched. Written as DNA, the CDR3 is TGCGCCAGCGGACAGGGGGACGTGTGGGAGCAGTACTTC. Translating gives CASGQGDVWEQYF.

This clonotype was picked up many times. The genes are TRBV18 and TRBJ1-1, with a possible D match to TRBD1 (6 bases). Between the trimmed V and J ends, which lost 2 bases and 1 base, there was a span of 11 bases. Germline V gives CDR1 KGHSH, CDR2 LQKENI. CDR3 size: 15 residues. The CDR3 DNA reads TGTGCCAGCTCACCAGAACAGGGATCGAACACTGAAGCTTTCTTT. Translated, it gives CASSPEQGSNTEAFF.

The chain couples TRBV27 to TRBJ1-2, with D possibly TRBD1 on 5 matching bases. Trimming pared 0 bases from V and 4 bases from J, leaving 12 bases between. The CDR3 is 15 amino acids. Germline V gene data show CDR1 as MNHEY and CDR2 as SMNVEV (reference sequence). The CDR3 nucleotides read TGTGCCAGCAGTTTATCGTTCCAGGGAATCTATGGCTACACCTTC. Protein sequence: CASSLSFQGIYGYTF.

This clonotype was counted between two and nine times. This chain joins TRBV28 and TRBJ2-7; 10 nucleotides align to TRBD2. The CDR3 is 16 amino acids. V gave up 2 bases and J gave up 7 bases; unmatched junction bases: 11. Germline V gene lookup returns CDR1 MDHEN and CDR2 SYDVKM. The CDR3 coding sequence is TGTGCCAGCAGTTTAGTAGCGGGAGGTTTCCTGCGGGAGCAGTACTTC. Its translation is CASSLVAGGFLREQYF.

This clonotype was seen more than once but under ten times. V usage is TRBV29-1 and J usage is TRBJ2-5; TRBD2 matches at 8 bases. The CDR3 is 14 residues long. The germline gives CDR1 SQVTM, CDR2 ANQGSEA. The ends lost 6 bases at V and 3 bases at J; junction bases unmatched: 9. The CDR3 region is CSVGELAAKETQYF. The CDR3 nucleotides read TGCAGCGTGGGCGAACTAGCGGCCAAAGAGACCCAGTACTTC.